This T cell receptor beta chain was identified in a study of T cells in Graves' hyperthyroidism and ophthalmopathy. The V gene's germline CDR1 is SGHTA and CDR2 FQGNSA. The CDR3 is 15 amino acids. Between the trimmed V and J ends, which lost 5 bases and 1 base, there was a span of 12 bases. Study results and limitations: Also found in blood were most expanded thyroid clonotypes above 0.001.

This clonotype was seen ten or more times. Its antigen is unknown. Amplification yielded TCR beta CDR3 regions, with RNA transcripts as the source. The HTBI primer set was used in a first-round RT-PCR of the TCR CDR3. TCRdb recomputed calls from the multiplex PCR reads with MiXCR, one row per CDR3 protein. This sample carries around 200,000 distinct CDR3 sequences, around 16% of them seen once, and the ten largest clones take roughly 44%. The sample comprised blood. This chain connects TRBV7-2 to TRBJ2-1; D might be TRBD1 (5 bases). The origin of this receptor is a man in his forties with Graves' hyperthyroidism. The CDR3 sequence: CASSPRPGSYNEQFF. As DNA, the CDR3 is TGTGCCAGCAGCCCAAGACCAGGGTCCTACAATGAGCAGTTCTTC.